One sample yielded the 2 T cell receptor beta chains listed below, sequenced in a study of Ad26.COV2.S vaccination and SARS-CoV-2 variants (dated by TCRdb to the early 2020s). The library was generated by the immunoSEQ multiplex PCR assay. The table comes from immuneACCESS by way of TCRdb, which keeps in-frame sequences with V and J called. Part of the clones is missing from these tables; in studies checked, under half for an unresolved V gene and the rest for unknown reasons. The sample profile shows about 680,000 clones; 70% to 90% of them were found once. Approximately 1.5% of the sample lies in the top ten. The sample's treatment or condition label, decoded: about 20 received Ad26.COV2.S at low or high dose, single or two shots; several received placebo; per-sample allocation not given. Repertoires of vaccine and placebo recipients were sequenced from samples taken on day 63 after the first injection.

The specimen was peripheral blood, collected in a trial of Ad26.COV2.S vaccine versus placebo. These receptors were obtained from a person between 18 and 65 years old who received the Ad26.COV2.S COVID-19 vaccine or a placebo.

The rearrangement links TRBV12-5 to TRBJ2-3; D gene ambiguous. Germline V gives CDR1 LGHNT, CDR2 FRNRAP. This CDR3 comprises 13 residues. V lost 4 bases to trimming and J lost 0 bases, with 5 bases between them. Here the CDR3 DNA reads TGTGCTAGTGGTTCGGACAGCACAGATACGCAGTATTTT. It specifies CASGSDSTDTQYF.

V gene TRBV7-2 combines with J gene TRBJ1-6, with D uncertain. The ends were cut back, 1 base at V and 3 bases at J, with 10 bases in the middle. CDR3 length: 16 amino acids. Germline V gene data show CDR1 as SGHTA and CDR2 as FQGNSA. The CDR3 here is CASSLGKGIYNSPLHF. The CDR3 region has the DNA TGTGCCAGCAGCTTAGGCAAGGGAATCTATAATTCACCCCTCCACTTT.